This TCR beta chain was obtained from a study of cytomegalovirus exposure and HLA in healthy donors (dated by TCRdb to 2016 to 2017). For context, the study as a whole: According to an earlier analysis of a few hundred of the donors, about 180 million T cells yielded roughly 110 million unique TCR beta sequences and around 300 Gb of sequence data. An early release that covered around 590 HLA-typed donors contained 300 to 350 gigabases of sequencing data and tens of millions of unique TCR sequences. Among the roughly 400 genotyped donors, approximately 76% belonged to the genetic ancestry cluster associated with self-reported Caucasian donors. The study aimed to test whether cataloging public T cell receptors could reveal signatures of past pathogen exposure. Using immunosequencing, the study profiled T cell repertoires from 500 to 800 subjects and related those repertoires to cytomegalovirus serostatus. Along with the approximately 650-subject first cohort, a separate validation cohort of about 110 different subjects was used. The study combined high-throughput TCR immunosequencing, statistical association of individual TCRs with disease status, and machine learning to predict cytomegalovirus infection status. In a later analysis, previously published TCR beta repertoires from about 640 donors were re-analyzed and high-resolution HLA genotyping was added so that TCR occurrence patterns could be studied. In the later analysis, no new phenotypic data were used to find candidate immune exposures; instead, reliance was placed on TCR beta sequences and their occurrence across donors. An earlier analysis of 587 of the donors used high-throughput TCR beta sequencing to judge whether each TCR beta V gene segment behaved as functional or pseudogenic. Donor age, sex, ethnicity and CMV serostatus were compiled together with the repertoire data. A later genetic analysis took genome-wide SNP genotypes for about 55% of the 666 donors and used that subset as a discovery cohort. All discovery cohort repertoires had been generated on a single sequencing platform. Both class I and class II loci were covered by HLA typing, at four-digit resolution. The number of donors typed differed by locus, with 629-630 for A, B, C, DRB1 and DQB1, roughly 520 for DQA1, about 610 for DPA1, and over 400 for DPB1. Because of strong linkage in the cohort, roughly five DR-DQ haplotypes were treated as single units for association and clustering. Among roughly 400 genotyped donors of the cohort, an average of roughly 230,000 unique TCR beta nucleotide sequences was sequenced per donor, of which 15% to 20% were non-productive. What the research found in general, with its limitations: This cohort had only TCR beta chains sequenced, and the lack of alpha or paired-chain data limited which features could be detected. Because some donors lacked HLA typing at each locus, the association tests relied only on the typed subset. A few of the identified cytomegalovirus-associated TCR beta chains were confirmed in vitro to be specific for cytomegalovirus antigens. The study listed 164 TCR beta chains as associated with cytomegalovirus. According to a later analysis, most CMV-associated TCR beta chains appeared to be HLA-restricted, and the HLA associations seemed to be driven largely by CMV exposure. A further reported finding was that TCR beta sequences accurately predicted the HLA-A and HLA-B alleles for most subjects in the first cohort. In a later genetic analysis, a missense DCLRE1C variant was associated with V-gene and J-gene trimming of TCR beta chains, and the association was replicated in an independent cohort. A group of highly shared sequence variants was considered likely to be a technical artifact of the sequencing pipeline. An earlier analysis of approximately 540 of the donors showed that most TCR beta V segments appeared in productive rearrangements either about 87% or about 30% of the time, which broadly matched IMGT annotations. Roughly uniform sequencing depth across donors was assumed in presence/absence analyses, although this assumption may not hold. Most TCR sequences were seen in very few donors, while some public TCRs were found in many individuals. Several of the top co-occurrence clusters appeared to be linked to parvovirus B19, influenza, CMV and Epstein-Barr virus, according to a later analysis. Because the 87-base-pair reads could not distinguish some IMGT-functional V segments, including TRBV6-2 and TRBV6-3, those segments were excluded. Compared with equally common non-associated chains, HLA-associated TCR beta chains in a later analysis were more clonally expanded and had lower generation probabilities. Strong co-occurrence of HLA alleles, especially DR and DQ, made assigning TCR associations to individual alleles difficult. The classifier was reported to diagnose cytomegalovirus status with high specificity and sensitivity in both the original cohort and the validation cohort. Approximately 18 rarely observed V segments, including chromosome 9 orphons, were excluded from the earlier analysis of several hundred of the donors because counts were too low. Compared with the approximately 670-donor mean, donors in an Asian-associated ancestry cluster had fewer N-insertions in productive TCRs, according to a later genetic analysis. The authors suggested that the approach could potentially be generalized to other disease states and immunological phenotypes. The only immune exposure information available for the cohort was CMV serostatus. Correlated functional status among segregating V segments might be attributable to linkage disequilibrium, but an unknown experimental factor could not be ruled out. Specific HLA alleles were associated with more than 15,000 TCR beta sequences at a false discovery rate of 0.05 in a later analysis. According to a later analysis, TCR association rates differed among HLA loci, with DRB1 alleles showing the most associated TCRs and HLA-C alleles showing the fewest.

The cohort consisted of 650 to 850 healthy bone marrow donors. All cohort members were sampled while nominally healthy, although unrecorded immune exposures were likely present. CMV serostatus was positive for 250 to 300 and negative for about 50% of the roughly 700 cohort members, and was not recorded for this donor. A peripheral blood sample was provided by each donor, and peripheral blood mononuclear cells were used for TCR beta sequencing. The Qiagen DNeasy Blood Extraction Kit was used to extract genomic DNA from the blood cell samples. Via the germline V gene, CDR1 is KGHSH and CDR2 LQKENI. Trimmed from V: 3 bases; trimmed from J: 1 base; junction bases lacking a gene match: 8. The CDR3 spans 18 residues, from the cysteine through the phenylalanine. Here the CDR3 DNA is all that survives: 54 bases in frame from base 1. Library method: the immunoSEQ multiplex PCR assay. A mixture of 60 forward primers for TCR Vbeta segments and 13 reverse primers for TCR Jbeta segments was used in the multiplex PCR. The CDR3 region of rearranged TCR beta genes was amplified from genomic DNA with a multiplex PCR assay. The amplified TCR beta libraries were sequenced on the Illumina HiSeq System as 87-base-pair reads. The study's processing was this. A later analysis counted about 80 million unique TCR beta chains across the 666 repertoires, and about 10 million of these chains were shared by at least two donors. To remove PCR and sequencing errors, raw reads were error-corrected and collapsed into unique sequences using a nearest-neighbor algorithm that merged closely related sequences. Alignment of CDR3 sequences to IMGT reference sequences was used to assign V, D and J gene segments. For a sequence to be retained, a match of at least six nucleotides to both a V gene segment and a J gene segment was required. A rearrangement was called productive if the CDR3 had no stop codons and remained in frame with V and J, and every other rearrangement was called non-productive. CDR3 was defined according to IMGT convention as the region running from the second conserved V-encoded cysteine to the conserved J-encoded phenylalanine. The earlier analysis of approximately 500 of the donors excluded sequences that lacked an unambiguous match to a single V gene segment. An earlier analysis of just under 600 of the donors called V segments functional above 56.7% productive rearrangements and segregating when the between-donor standard deviation exceeded 5%. A statistical classification framework was built for diagnosing cytomegalovirus status from the catalog of TCR beta chain sequences. In a later analysis, TCR nucleotide sequences were compared against IMGT/GENE-DB human TR gene sequences so that V and J genes could be assigned. Using the TCRdist pipeline, a later analysis assigned CDR3 sequences along with most-parsimonious VDJ recombination scenarios. In a later analysis, each TCR beta chain was defined by its CDR3 amino acid sequence together with its V-gene family, and reads lacking a unique V-gene family were excluded. In a later analysis, 450 to 600 highly shared, low-generation-probability nucleotide sequences were removed to address suspected cross-contamination and a sequencing artifact. In a later analysis, a clonal expansion index for each public chain was calculated from normalized within-repertoire ranks of inferred template counts. Generation probabilities in a later analysis came from a VDJ recombination model fitted to out-of-frame rearrangements, and those results were checked against IGoR. A later analysis scored TCR-TCR, TCR-HLA and TCR-CMV co-occurrence with hypergeometric tests, applying a repertoire-size bias correction to TCR pairs. A later analysis estimated false discovery rates by permuting HLA or CMV assignments 20 times. A later analysis grouped co-occurring TCRs with DBSCAN, adding TCRdist sequence similarity when clustering within HLA-allele-positive subsets. Repertoires with fewer than 30,000 or more than 120,000 public chains, plus five repertoires with anomalous nucleotide sharing, were excluded from co-occurrence clustering. TCRdb took this table from immuneACCESS and kept in-frame rearrangements with V and J called. Such tables lack part of the clones; where checked against another copy, unresolved V genes explain under half of the gap, and the rest is unexplained. V and J calls and clone size are copied from that table; D and trimming were computed from the DNA. The sample includes 200,000 to 250,000 clones, with 70% to 90% observed a single time. The ten largest make up 1.3% of the sample.

With regard to this clone: What antigen it recognizes has not been identified. No qualities accompany the bases; no much larger clone lies one base away.

The sequence links TRBV18 to TRBJ2-3, and 12 bases in between align with TRBD2. This receptor was taken from a human donor in good health. Sequences were obtained from PBMCs. The DNA is as follows: TGTGCCAGCTCACCGGGACTAGCGGGTCCGGGGGGCACAGATACGCAGTATTTT. The translation is CASSPGLAGPGGTDTQYF.